This T cell receptor beta chain was sequenced for a study of OX40 agonist ivuxolimab in advanced cancers. Study context: As their treatment, patients were administered ivuxolimab, an agonistic anti-OX40 (CD134) antibody. Earlier anti-PD-1, anti-PD-L1 or anti-CTLA-4 therapy was permitted; over 35% had received some. Study-wide points: Expanded clones were, on average, more numerous in CD8+ T cells than in CD4+.

As to this clone: What it binds is unknown. Other DNA sequences of this sample code for an identical CDR3.

TCRdb's table, derived via immunoSEQ multiplex PCR, lists solely in-frame clones and lacks some. The table shows some 87,000 clones, with roughly 88% occurring only once. The sequence was collected from an adult with an advanced solid tumor such as melanoma, head and neck, liver or kidney cancer. The sample in question was CD4+ or CD8+ T cells sorted from blood, obtained in a trial of the OX40 agonist ivuxolimab.

CDR3 in DNA: TGTGCCAGCAGCGTGGGCCCCCAAGAGACCCAGTACTTC. Translated: CASSVGPQETQYF. The gene calls are TRBV9 and TRBJ2-5; D ambiguous. This CDR3 is 13 amino acids long. With 2 bases removed from V and 1 base from J, the gap between germline ends came to 6 bases. Germline V CDR1 and CDR2: SGDLS, YYNGEE.